A single sample gave rise to the 10 T cell receptor beta chains below, sequenced in a study of blood T cell repertoires in COVID-19. Assay: immunoSEQ multiplex PCR; the TCRdb copy retains only in-frame clones and omits some. Of 250,000 to 350,000 clones in the sample, approximately 83% were seen once. The sample taken for sequencing was PBMCs or T cells enriched from blood (not recorded which). The source of these receptors is a woman aged 25 to 39 who had recovered from COVID-19.

This chain connects TRBV4-2 to TRBJ2-7, with D possibly matching TRBD1 (6 bases). The CDR3 has 14 amino acids. V lost 1 base, J lost 6 bases, and 13 bases lay in between. Per germline, CDR1 LGHNA and CDR2 YNFKEQ. For the CDR3, the DNA is TGTGCCAGCAGCCAAGTGGCCCCACAGGGCGAGCAGTACTTC. This translates into CASSQVAPQGEQYF.

This chain links TRBV7-2 with TRBJ1-1, with 8 bases matching TRBD1. The ends lost 1 base at V and 4 bases at J; junction bases unmatched: 8. The CDR3 has 16 amino acids. Germline V gene lookup returns CDR1 SGHTA and CDR2 FQGNSA. The CDR3 sequence is CASSLGTGRMTTEAFF. The CDR3 DNA reads TGTGCCAGCAGCTTAGGGACAGGGAGGATGACCACTGAAGCTTTCTTT.

The genes are TRBV10-1 and TRBJ2-6; 9 bases line up with TRBD1. Per germline, CDR1 WNHNN and CDR2 SYGVQD (reference sequence). There are 17 residues in the CDR3. With 4 bases clipped from V and 1 base from J, the junction kept 5 bases outside the gene matches. CDR3 DNA: TGCGCCAGCAGTGCCGGGACAGGGAGGTCTGGGGCCAACGTCCTGACTTTC. As protein: CASSAGTGRSGANVLTF.

The rearrangement uses TRBV11-2 and TRBJ1-1; D unclear. The CDR3 sequence is 13 residues long. V lost 5 bases, J lost 12 bases, and 19 bases lay in between. Germline V gene data show CDR1 as SGHAT and CDR2 as FQNNGV. The CDR3 loop reads CASSVGNRGSSFF. CDR3 nucleotide sequence: TGTGCCAGCAGCGTGGGTAACCGGGGTTCATCTTTCTTT.

The CDR3 sequence is CASSEGGQGANDSPLHF. Written as DNA, the CDR3 is TGTGCCAGCAGTGAAGGGGGACAGGGGGCTAATGATTCACCCCTCCACTTT. J is TRBJ1-6 and V is TRBV2, with TRBD1 matching over 12 bases. The CDR3 is 17 residues long. From germline, CDR1 is SNHLY and CDR2 FYNNEI. J gave up 8 bases and V 1 base, and 6 bases lay outside the gene matches.

J is TRBJ1-6 and V is TRBV28, with D perhaps TRBD1 (6 bases). V was clipped by 7 bases and J by 7 bases, with 11 bases between them. CDR3 length equals 13 residues. From germline, CDR1 is MDHEN and CDR2 SYDVKM. The CDR3 here is CASIQGVNSPLHF. CDR3 nucleotide sequence: TGTGCCAGCATACAGGGTGTAAATTCACCCCTCCACTTT.

This clone has a handful of counts. The rearrangement uses TRBV4-1 and TRBJ1-1; D is undetermined. With 0 bases removed from V and 4 bases from J, the gap between germline ends came to 12 bases. This CDR3 is built from 15 residues. Germline V gives CDR1 MGHRA, CDR2 YSYEKL. CDR3 region: CASSQEAGDITEAFF. CDR3 bases: TGCGCCAGCAGCCAAGAGGCAGGTGATATCACTGAAGCTTTCTTT.

V gene TRBV6-5 combines with J gene TRBJ1-1; no clear D gene. The CDR3 is 14 residues long. V was pared by 2 bases and J by 0 bases, with 7 bases between. Germline V lookup: CDR1 MNHEY, CDR2 SVGAGI. The CDR3 bases are TGTGCCAGCAGTTACAGAGGGATGAACACTGAAGCTTTCTTT. As protein: CASSYRGMNTEAFF.

This chain joins TRBV3-1 (or the pseudogene TRBV3-2) and TRBJ1-2; no clear D gene. Germline V CDR1 and CDR2: LGHDT, YNNKEL (reference sequence). The CDR3 extends over 14 amino acids. The V end was cut by 4 bases, the J end by 8 bases, with 17 bases between. The CDR3, as DNA: TGTGCCAGCAGCCCCTACCTTTCCACCCCGGGCTACACCTTC. Translated: CASSPYLSTPGYTF.

This clone was detected many times. This chain uses TRBV27 with TRBJ2-1; 7 bases map to TRBD1. The CDR3 is 17 amino acids. Trimming removed 5 bases from V and 2 bases from J; junction bases left unmatched: 12. Germline CDR1 is MNHEY and CDR2 is SMNVEV (reference sequence). The CDR3 nucleotides are TGTGCCAGCAGTACCCCCGGACAGGTCGGCACCTACAATGAGCAGTTCTTC. Translating it yields CASSTPGQVGTYNEQFF.